Below, 14 T cell receptor beta chains from the same sample are listed, as sequenced in a study of OX40 agonist ivuxolimab in advanced cancers. TCRdb keeps only in-frame clones here, not all; method: immunoSEQ multiplex PCR. This table holds 65,000 to 90,000 clones, roughly 91% found once. This specimen consisted of CD4+ or CD8+ T cells sorted from blood, obtained in a trial of the OX40 agonist ivuxolimab. These receptors all come from an adult with an advanced solid tumor such as melanoma, head and neck, liver or kidney cancer.

The chain carries TRBV4-1 and TRBJ1-5, with TRBD1 matching 8 bases. This CDR3 is 17 amino acids long. Germline loops: CDR1 MGHRA, CDR2 YSYEKL. V gave up 0 bases and J gave up 7 bases; unmatched junction bases: 11. For the CDR3, the DNA is TGCGCCAGCAGCCAAGATGGGGGGGCAGGGGGCTTCCAGCCCCAGCATTTT. Translated, it gives CASSQDGGAGGFQPQHF.

CDR3 sequence: CASGWQGQETQYF. The CDR3 DNA reads as TGTGCCAGTGGTTGGCAGGGCCAAGAGACCCAGTACTTC. This chain joins TRBV19 and TRBJ2-5, with a tentative D call TRBD1 (5 bases). Looked up from germline, CDR1 is LNHDA and CDR2 is SQIVND (reference sequence). Trimming took 8 bases from V and 1 from J, leaving 11 bases between them. The CDR3 spans 13 residues.

The rearrangement uses TRBV4-1 and TRBJ1-1; D not certain. Trimming took off 7 bases at V and 0 bases at J, with 9 bases between the two ends. Germline CDR1 and CDR2: MGHRA and YSYEKL. The CDR3 has 13 amino acids. The CDR3 spells CASTPGVNTEAFF. CDR3 in DNA: TGCGCCAGCACCCCTGGCGTGAACACTGAAGCTTTCTTT.

This chain uses TRBV7-3 with TRBJ1-1; D is undetermined. In germline, CDR1 is SGHTA, CDR2 FQGTGA. The ends were cut back, 5 bases at V and 5 bases at J, with 12 bases in the middle. CDR3 length: 13 amino acids. The CDR3 reads CASSQLWGTEAFF. DNA of the CDR3: TGTGCCAGCAGCCAGCTGTGGGGAACTGAAGCTTTCTTT.

The chain has TRBV5-6 and TRBJ1-2; 7 nucleotides align to TRBD1. From germline, CDR1 is SGHDT and CDR2 YYEEEE. CDR3 length equals 16 residues. V gave up 5 bases and J gave up 2 bases; unmatched junction bases: 12. The CDR3, as DNA: TGTGCCAGCAGTTGGGGTGTAGGGGGCGAGAACTATGGCTACACCTTC. It yields the protein CASSWGVGGENYGYTF.

The V and J genes are TRBV9 and TRBJ2-7; D perhaps matches TRBD1 (6 bases). Trimming removed 0 bases from V and 0 bases from J, with 13 bases in between. The germline gives CDR1 SGDLS, CDR2 YYNGEE. The CDR3 extends over 16 amino acids. The CDR3 DNA reads TGTGCCAGCAGCGTAGGTCCAGGGGACCCCTCCTACGAGCAGTACTTC. Encoded protein: CASSVGPGDPSYEQYF.

A remark on this clone: The germline gene is not matched at one end of the junction; a read error may be the cause. This chain joins TRBV7-2 and TRBJ1-2; a possible D gene is TRBD1 (6 bases). Germline-derived CDR1 and CDR2 are SGHTA and FQGNSA. The CDR3 is 16 residues long. CDR3: CANSSTNLDRKKGYTF. The CDR3 DNA reads TGTGCCAACAGCTCTACGAACCTAGACAGGAAAAAAGGCTACACCTTC.

The chain employs TRBV7-9 and TRBJ2-3, with D perhaps being TRBD1 or TRBD2 (5 bases each). The CDR3 runs 15 residues. The ends were cut back, 4 bases at V and 4 bases at J, with 15 bases in the middle. From germline, CDR1 is SEHNR and CDR2 FQNEAQ (reference sequence). The CDR3, as DNA: TGTGCCAGCAGCTCCGACCGAGGGGTGGCAGATACGCAGTATTTT. Translated: CASSSDRGVADTQYF.

The chain employs TRBV5-1 and TRBJ2-1; a possible D gene is TRBD2 (6 bases). The CDR3 length is 15 residues. Germline assignment: CDR1 SGHRS and CDR2 YFSETQ. Trimming cost V 0 bases and J 4 bases, with 11 bases left between them. DNA for the CDR3: TGCGCCAGCAGCTTGGTTCGGGAGTCGTACAATGAGCAGTTCTTC. This translates into CASSLVRESYNEQFF.

The chain couples TRBV27 to TRBJ2-2; D is undetermined. Trimming left V 1 base short and J 4 bases short, with 7 bases between. The V gene's germline CDR1 is MNHEY and CDR2 SMNVEV (reference sequence). This CDR3 has 14 amino acids. In DNA, the CDR3 is TGTGCCAGCAGTTTATGGGCTCTCACCGGGGAGCTGTTTTTT. This translates into CASSLWALTGELFF.

J is TRBJ1-5 and V is TRBV19, with D unclear. The CDR3 runs 16 residues. CDR1 LNHDA and CDR2 SQIVND come from the germline V gene (reference sequence). With 3 bases removed from V and 7 bases from J, the gap between germline ends came to 19 bases. The CDR3 nucleotides read TGTGCCAGTAGTATTTTTTTCGGCAGTAAGGGCCAGCCCCAGCATTTT. It specifies CASSIFFGSKGQPQHF.

The rearrangement uses TRBV6-6 and TRBJ2-5; TRBD1 agrees at 7 bases. In germline, CDR1 is MNHNY, CDR2 SVGAGI (reference sequence). V lost 6 bases to trimming and J lost 2 bases; unmatched junction nucleotides: 6. The CDR3 is made up of 14 amino acids. The CDR3 DNA follows: TGTGCCAGCAGGAACCGGGACAGACAAGAGACCCAGTACTTC. Amino acid sequence: CASRNRDRQETQYF.

J is TRBJ2-7 and V is TRBV19; TRBD2 is a possible D gene (5 bases). Germline CDR1 is LNHDA and CDR2 is SQIVND (reference sequence). V was shortened by 4 bases and J by 2 bases, with 12 bases between the two germline ends. This CDR3 has 14 amino acids. The CDR3, as DNA: TGTGCCAGTAGTACAGGACTTGCACCCTACGAGCAGTACTTC. Protein sequence: CASSTGLAPYEQYF.

The chain uses TRBV5-1 and TRBJ2-1, with D perhaps TRBD1 (6 bases). The V end lost 4 bases, the J end lost 2 bases, and 13 bases lay between the germline ends. Looked up from germline, CDR1 is SGHRS and CDR2 is YFSETQ. The CDR3 has 15 residues. In DNA form, the CDR3 reads TGCGCCAGCAGCCCAACAGGGTCCCCCTACAATGAGCAGTTCTTC. It specifies CASSPTGSPYNEQFF.